The entry below describes one T cell receptor beta chain. The antigen is unknown. The sample originates from a study of Ad26.COV2.S vaccination and SARS-CoV-2 variants. In the study overall: Ad26.COV2.S arm of COV1001 included the donor.

Study results and limitations: Total responses of T cells may have been underestimated by the analyses of TCR breadth and depth.

The CDR3 runs 12 residues. V lost 3 bases, J lost 12 bases, and 12 bases lay in between. Noted treatment: about 20 received Ad26.COV2.S at low or high dose, single or two shots; roughly five received placebo; per-sample allocation not given. It was on day 63 after the first vaccine or placebo injection that samples were taken. Data came from immunoSEQ multiplex PCR; TCRdb stores just in-frame clones and leaves some out. The profile shows about 680,000 clones, around 89% of them singletons. The chain employs TRBV12-3 or TRBV12-4 and TRBJ2-1; no clear D. The sample in question was peripheral blood, obtained in a trial of Ad26.COV2.S vaccine versus placebo. The receptor's source is a person between 18 and 60 years old who received the Ad26.COV2.S COVID-19 vaccine or a placebo. DNA for the CDR3: TGTGCCAGCAGTTTTGGCCCGGGTGGGCAGTTCTTC. Translated, it gives CASSFGPGGQFF.